This T cell receptor beta chain originates from a study of shared clonotypes between healthy human individuals. Across the whole study: Per-donor plates numbered three CD4 naive, three CD4 memory, two CD8 naive and one CD8 memory. Regarding the study as a whole: A few donors had roughly 5% of their naive CD4 clonotypes in common. Genetic and exposure-history diversity was limited by the small donor number.

This clone was recorded only once. Antigen specificity is unknown. TCRdb's table, derived via immunoSEQ multiplex PCR, lists solely in-frame clones and lacks some. The repertoire consists of some 900,000 clones, with less than 85% occurring once and the leading ten covering over 1.3%. The study drew its donors from healthy HIV-negative adults without recent acute infections or vaccinations. The CDR3 length is 17 residues. Germline values: CDR1 SGHRS, CDR2 YFSETQ. V lost 1 base, J lost 6 bases, and 20 bases lay in between. This TCR derives from a young man in good health. The chain combines TRBV5-1 with TRBJ2-1; D is ambiguous. The sample consisted of memory CD4+ T cells sorted from blood. Subset in this sample: CD45RA-negative fraction. The CDR3 here is CASSLLITGGKSNEQFF. CDR3 DNA: TGCGCCAGCAGCTTGTTAATAACTGGCGGAAAGAGCAATGAGCAGTTCTTC.